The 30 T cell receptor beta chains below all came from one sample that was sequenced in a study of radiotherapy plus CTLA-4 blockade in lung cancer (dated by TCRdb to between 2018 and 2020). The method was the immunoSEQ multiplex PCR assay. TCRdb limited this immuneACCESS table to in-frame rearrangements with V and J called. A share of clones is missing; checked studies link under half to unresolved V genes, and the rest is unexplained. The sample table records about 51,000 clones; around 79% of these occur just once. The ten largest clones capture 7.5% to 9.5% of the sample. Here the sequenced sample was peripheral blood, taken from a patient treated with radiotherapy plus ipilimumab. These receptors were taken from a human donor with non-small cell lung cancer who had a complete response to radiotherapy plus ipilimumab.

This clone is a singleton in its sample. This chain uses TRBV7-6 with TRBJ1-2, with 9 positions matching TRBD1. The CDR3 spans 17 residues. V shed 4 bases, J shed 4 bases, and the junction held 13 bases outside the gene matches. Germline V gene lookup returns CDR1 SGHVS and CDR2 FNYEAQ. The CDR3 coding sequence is TGTGCCAGCAGCTCGGGACAGGGAGGCGATTGGGTCTATGGCTACACCTTC. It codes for CASSSGQGGDWVYGYTF.

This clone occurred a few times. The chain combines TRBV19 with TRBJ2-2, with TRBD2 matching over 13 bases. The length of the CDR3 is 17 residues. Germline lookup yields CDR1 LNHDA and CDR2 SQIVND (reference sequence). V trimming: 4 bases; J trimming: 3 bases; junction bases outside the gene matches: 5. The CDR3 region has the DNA TGTGCCAGTAGTACCCAACTAGCGGGGGGGTACACCGGGGAGCTGTTTTTT. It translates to CASSTQLAGGYTGELFF. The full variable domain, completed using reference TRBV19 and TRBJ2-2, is DGGITQSPKYLFRKEGQNVTLSCEQNLNHDAMYWYRQDPGQGLRLIYYSQIVNDFQKGDIAEGYSVSREKKESFPLTVTSAQKNPTAFYLCASSTQLAGGYTGELFFGEGSRLTVL.

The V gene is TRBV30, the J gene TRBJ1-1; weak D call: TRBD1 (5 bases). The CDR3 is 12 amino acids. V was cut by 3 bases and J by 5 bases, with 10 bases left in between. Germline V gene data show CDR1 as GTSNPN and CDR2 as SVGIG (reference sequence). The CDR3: CAWSQGRTEAFF. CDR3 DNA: TGTGCCTGGAGCCAGGGAAGGACTGAAGCTTTCTTT.

In DNA form, the CDR3 reads TGCGCCAGCAGCTGGAGCCAACAGGGGGCGGGAAACACCATATATTTT. Translated, it gives CASSWSQQGAGNTIYF. V is TRBV5-1 and J is TRBJ1-3; 9 bases line up with TRBD1. Germline CDR1 reads SGHRS; CDR2 reads YFSETQ. The ends lost 3 bases at V and 4 bases at J; junction bases unmatched: 8. The CDR3 has 16 residues.

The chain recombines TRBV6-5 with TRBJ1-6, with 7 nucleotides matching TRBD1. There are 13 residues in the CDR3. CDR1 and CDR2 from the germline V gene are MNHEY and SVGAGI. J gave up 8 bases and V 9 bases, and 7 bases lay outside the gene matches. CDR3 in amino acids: CASSDREDSPLHF. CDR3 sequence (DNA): TGTGCCAGTTCTGACAGGGAGGATTCACCCCTCCACTTT.

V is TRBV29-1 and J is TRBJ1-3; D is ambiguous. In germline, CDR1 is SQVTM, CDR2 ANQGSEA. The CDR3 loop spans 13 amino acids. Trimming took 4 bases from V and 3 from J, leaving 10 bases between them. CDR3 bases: TGCAGCGTTGGGGAGGGTGGTGGAAACACCATATATTTT. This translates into CSVGEGGGNTIYF. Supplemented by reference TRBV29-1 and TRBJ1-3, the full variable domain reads SAVISQKPSRDICQRGTSLTIQCQVDSQVTMMFWYRQQPGQSLTLIATANQGSEATYESGFVIDKFPISRPNLTFSTLTVSNMSPEDSSIYLCSVGEGGGNTIYFGEGSWLTVV.

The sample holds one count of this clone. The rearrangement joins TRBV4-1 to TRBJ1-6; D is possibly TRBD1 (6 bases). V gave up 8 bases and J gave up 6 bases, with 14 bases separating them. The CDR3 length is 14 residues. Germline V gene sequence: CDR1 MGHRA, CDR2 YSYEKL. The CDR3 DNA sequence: TGCGCCAGCCACGGGACAACTCCTAATTCACCCCTCCACTTT. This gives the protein CASHGTTPNSPLHF.

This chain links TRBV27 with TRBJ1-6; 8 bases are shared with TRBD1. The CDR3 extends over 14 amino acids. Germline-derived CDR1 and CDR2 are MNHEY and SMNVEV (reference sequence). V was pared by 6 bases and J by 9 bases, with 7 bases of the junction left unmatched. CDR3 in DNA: TGTGCCAGCAGCCCCGGACAGGGAGGTTCACCCCTCCACTTT. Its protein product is CASSPGQGGSPLHF.

In nucleotides, the CDR3 is TGCGCCAGCAGCCCGTGGACAGGGGTGAACACTGAAGCTTTCTTT. Translating gives CASSPWTGVNTEAFF. V gene TRBV5-1 combines with J gene TRBJ1-1; 9 bases are a match to TRBD1. The CDR3 consists of 15 residues. J lost 0 bases, V lost 4 bases, and 4 bases had no gene match. CDR1 SGHRS and CDR2 YFSETQ come from the germline V gene. Drawing the rest from reference TRBV5-1 and TRBJ1-1, the complete variable domain is KAGVTQTPRYLIKTRGQQVTLSCSPISGHRSVSWYQQTPGQGLQFLFEYFSETQRNKGNFPGRFSGRQFSNSRSEMNVSTLELGDSALYLCASSPWTGVNTEAFFGQGTRLTVV.

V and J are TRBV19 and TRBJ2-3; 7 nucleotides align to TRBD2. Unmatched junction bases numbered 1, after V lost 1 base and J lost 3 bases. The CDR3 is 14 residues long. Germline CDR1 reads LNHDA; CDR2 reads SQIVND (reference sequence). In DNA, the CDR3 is TGTGCCAGTAGTATAGCCGGGGGGACAGATACGCAGTATTTT. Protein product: CASSIAGGTDTQYF.

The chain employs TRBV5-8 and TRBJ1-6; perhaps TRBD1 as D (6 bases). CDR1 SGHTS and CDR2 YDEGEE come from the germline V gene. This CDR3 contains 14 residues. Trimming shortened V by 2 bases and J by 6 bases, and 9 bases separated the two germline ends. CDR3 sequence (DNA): TGTGCCAGCAGCTTCGCAGGGGTTAATTCACCCCTCCACTTT. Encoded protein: CASSFAGVNSPLHF.

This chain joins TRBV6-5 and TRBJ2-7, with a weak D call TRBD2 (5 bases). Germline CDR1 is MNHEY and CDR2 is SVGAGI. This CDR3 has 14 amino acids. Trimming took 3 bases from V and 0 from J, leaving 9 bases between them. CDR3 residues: CASSYRGPSYEQYF. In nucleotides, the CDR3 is TGTGCCAGCAGTTATCGCGGGCCCTCCTACGAGCAGTACTTC.

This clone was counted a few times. CDR3: CASSPGTGSGNTIYF. The CDR3 DNA reads as TGTGCCAGCAGTCCCGGGACAGGCTCTGGAAACACCATATATTTT. The chain joins TRBV2 to TRBJ1-3; 8 bases agree with TRBD1. V lost 5 bases, J lost 0 bases, and 3 bases stayed unmatched. This CDR3 has 15 amino acids. Germline loops: CDR1 SNHLY, CDR2 FYNNEI.

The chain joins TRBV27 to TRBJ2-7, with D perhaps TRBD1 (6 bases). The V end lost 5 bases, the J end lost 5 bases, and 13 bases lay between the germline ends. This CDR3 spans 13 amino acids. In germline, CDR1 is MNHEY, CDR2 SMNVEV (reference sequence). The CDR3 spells CASSPINRDEQYV. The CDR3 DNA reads TGTGCCAGCAGTCCCATCAACAGGGACGAGCAGTACGTC.

The CDR3 region has the DNA TGCGCCAGCAGTGCGGGAGTTGTAGCAGATACGCAGTATTTT. Translation gives CASSAGVVADTQYF. The chain joins TRBV10-1 to TRBJ2-3; weak D call: TRBD2 (6 bases). The CDR3 is 14 residues long. Germline CDR1 is WNHNN and CDR2 is SYGVQD (reference sequence). Trimming pared 4 bases from V and 4 bases from J, leaving 12 bases between.

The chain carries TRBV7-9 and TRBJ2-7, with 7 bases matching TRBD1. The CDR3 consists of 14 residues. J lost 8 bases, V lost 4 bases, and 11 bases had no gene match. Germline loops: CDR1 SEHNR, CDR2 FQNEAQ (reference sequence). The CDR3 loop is CASSSTSTGAKQYV. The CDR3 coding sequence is TGTGCCAGCAGCTCTACCTCCACAGGGGCCAAGCAGTACGTC.

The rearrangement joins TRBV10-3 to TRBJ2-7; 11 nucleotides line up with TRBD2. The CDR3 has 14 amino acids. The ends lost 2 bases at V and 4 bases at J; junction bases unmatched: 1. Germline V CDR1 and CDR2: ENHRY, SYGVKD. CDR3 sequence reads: CAISETSGSYEQYV. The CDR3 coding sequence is TGTGCCATCAGTGAGACTAGCGGGAGTTACGAGCAGTACGTC.

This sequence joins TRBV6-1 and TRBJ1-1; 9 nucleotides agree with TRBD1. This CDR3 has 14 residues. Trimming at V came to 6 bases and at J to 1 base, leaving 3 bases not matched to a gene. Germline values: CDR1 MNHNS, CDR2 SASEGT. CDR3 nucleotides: TGTGCCAGCAGAATGGGACAGGGGAACACTGAAGCTTTCTTT. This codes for CASRMGQGNTEAFF.

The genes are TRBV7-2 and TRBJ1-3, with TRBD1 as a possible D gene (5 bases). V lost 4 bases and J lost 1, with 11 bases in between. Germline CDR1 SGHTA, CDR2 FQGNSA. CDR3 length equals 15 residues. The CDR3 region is CASSSTQVSGNTIYF. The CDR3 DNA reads TGTGCCAGCAGCTCCACACAGGTTTCTGGAAACACCATATATTTT.

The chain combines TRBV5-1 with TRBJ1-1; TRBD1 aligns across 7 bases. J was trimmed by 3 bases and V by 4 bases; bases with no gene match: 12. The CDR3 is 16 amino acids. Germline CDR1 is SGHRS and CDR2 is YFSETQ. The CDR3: CASSLLPRGQYTEAFF. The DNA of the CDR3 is TGCGCCAGCAGCCTTCTCCCTAGGGGACAGTACACTGAAGCTTTCTTT.

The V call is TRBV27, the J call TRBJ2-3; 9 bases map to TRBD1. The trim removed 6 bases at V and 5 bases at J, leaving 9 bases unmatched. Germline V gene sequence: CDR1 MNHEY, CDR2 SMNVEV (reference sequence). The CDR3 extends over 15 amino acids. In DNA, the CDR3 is TGTGCCAGCAGCCCTGGGGACAGGGCAGTAGATACGCAGTATTTT. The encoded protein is CASSPGDRAVDTQYF.

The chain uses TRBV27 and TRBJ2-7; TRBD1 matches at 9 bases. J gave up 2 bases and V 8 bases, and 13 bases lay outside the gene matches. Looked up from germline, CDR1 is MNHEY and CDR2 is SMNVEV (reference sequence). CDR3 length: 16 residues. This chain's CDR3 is CASSTRTGTGTYEQYF. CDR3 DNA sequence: TGTGCCAGCTCGACGCGAACCGGGACAGGGACCTACGAGCAGTACTTC.

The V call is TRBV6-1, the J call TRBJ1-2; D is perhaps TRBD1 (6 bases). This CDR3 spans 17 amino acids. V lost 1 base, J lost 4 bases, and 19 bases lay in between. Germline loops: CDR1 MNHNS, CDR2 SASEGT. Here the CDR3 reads CASSEVGSGVGGYGYTF. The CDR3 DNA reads TGTGCCAGCAGTGAAGTGGGGAGTGGGGTAGGGGGCTATGGCTACACCTTC.

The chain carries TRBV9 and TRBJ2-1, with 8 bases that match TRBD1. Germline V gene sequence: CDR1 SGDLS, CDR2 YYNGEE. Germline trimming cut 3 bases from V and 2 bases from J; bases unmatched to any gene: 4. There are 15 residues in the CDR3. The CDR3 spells CASSEWDRTYNEQFF. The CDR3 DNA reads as TGTGCCAGCAGCGAGTGGGACAGGACCTACAATGAGCAGTTCTTC.

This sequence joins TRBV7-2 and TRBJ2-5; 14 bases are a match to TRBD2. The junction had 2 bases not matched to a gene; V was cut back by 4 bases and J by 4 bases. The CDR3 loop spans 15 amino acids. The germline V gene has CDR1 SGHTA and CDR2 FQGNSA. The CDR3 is CASSSGLAGVETQYF. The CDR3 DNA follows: TGTGCCAGCAGCTCGGGACTAGCGGGAGTAGAGACCCAGTACTTC.

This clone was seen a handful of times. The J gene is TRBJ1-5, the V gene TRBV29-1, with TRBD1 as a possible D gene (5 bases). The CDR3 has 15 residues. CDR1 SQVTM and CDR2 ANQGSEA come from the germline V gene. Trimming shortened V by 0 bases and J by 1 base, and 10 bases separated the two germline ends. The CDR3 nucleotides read TGCAGCGTTGAAGAGAACCAGGGAAGCAATCAGCCCCAGCATTTT. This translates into CSVEENQGSNQPQHF.

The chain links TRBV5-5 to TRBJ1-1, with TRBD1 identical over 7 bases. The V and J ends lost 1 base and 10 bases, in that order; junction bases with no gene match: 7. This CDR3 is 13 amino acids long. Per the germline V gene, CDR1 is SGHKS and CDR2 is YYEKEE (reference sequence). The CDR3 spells CASSLRGQRVAFF. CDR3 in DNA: TGTGCCAGCAGCTTGAGGGGACAGAGGGTAGCTTTCTTT.

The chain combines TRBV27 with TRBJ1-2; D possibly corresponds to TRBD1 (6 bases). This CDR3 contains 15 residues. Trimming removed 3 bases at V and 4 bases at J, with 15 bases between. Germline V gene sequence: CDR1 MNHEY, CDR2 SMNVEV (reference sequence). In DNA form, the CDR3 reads TGTGCCAGCAGTTTTAGGGGGGGCGCAATCTATGGCTACACCTTC. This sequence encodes CASSFRGGAIYGYTF.

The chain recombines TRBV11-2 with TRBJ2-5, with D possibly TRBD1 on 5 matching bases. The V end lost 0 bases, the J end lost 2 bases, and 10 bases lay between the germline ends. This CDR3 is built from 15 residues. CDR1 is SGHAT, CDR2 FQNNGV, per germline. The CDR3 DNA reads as TGTGCCAGCAGCTTAGATCCGGACATACAAGAGACCCAGTACTTC. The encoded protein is CASSLDPDIQETQYF. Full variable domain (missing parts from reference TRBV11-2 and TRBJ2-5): EAGVAQSPRYKIIEKRQSVAFWCNPISGHATLYWYQQILGQGPKLLIQFQNNGVVDDSQLPKDRFSAERLKGVDSTLKIQPAKLEDSAVYLCASSLDPDIQETQYFGPGTRLLVL.

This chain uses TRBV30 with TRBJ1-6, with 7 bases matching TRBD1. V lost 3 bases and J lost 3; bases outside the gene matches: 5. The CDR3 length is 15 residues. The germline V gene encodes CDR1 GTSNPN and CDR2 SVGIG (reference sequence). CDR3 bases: TGTGCCTGGAGCCAGGGGGAGATCTATAATTCACCCCTCCACTTT. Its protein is CAWSQGEIYNSPLHF.